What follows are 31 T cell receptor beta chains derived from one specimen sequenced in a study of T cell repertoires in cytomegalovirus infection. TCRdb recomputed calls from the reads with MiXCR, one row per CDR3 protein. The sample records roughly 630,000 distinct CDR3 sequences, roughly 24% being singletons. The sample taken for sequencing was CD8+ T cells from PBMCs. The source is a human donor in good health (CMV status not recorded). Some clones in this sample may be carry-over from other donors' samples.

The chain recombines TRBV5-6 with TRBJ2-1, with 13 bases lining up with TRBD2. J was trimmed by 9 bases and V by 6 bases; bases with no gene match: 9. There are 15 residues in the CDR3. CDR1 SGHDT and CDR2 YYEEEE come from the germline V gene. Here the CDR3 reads CASTWGRTSGGEQFF. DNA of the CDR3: TGTGCCAGCACCTGGGGACGGACTAGCGGGGGTGAGCAGTTCTTC.

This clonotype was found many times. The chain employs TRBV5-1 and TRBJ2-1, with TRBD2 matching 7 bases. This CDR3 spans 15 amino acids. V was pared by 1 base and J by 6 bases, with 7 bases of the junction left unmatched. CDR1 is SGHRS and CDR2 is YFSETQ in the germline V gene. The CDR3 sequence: CASSLNRGVFNEQFF. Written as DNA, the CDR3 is TGCGCCAGCAGCTTGAACCGGGGGGTCTTCAATGAGCAGTTCTTC.

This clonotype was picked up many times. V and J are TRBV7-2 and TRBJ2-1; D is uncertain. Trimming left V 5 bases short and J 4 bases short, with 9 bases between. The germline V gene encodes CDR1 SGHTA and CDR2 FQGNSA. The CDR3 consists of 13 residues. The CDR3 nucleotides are TGTGCCAGCAGCACTACCACGTACAATGAGCAGTTCTTC. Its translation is CASSTTTYNEQFF.

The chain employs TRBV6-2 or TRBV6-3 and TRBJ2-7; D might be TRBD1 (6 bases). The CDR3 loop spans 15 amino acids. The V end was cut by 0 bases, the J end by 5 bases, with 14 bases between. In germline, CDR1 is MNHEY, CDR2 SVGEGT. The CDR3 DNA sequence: TGTGCCAGCAGTTACTCGAGCAGGGGCTATGACGAGCAGTACGTC. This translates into CASSYSSRGYDEQYV.

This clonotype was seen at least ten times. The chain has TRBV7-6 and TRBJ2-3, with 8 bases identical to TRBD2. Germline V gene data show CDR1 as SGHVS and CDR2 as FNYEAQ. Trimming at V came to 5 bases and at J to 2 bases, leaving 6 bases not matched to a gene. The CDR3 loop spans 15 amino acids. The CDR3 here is CASSQAGGDTDTQYF. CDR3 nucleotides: TGTGCCAGCAGCCAGGCCGGGGGGGACACAGATACGCAGTATTTT.

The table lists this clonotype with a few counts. The CDR3, as DNA: TGTGCCAGCAGCGGTAGCGGGACAGATTACTTC. This codes for CASSGSGTDYF. The V call is TRBV7-9, the J call TRBJ2-5, with D possibly TRBD2 on 8 matching bases. The CDR3 covers 11 residues. Germline-derived CDR1 and CDR2 are SEHNR and FQNEAQ (reference sequence). Trimming took off 5 bases at V and 14 bases at J, with 15 bases between the two ends.

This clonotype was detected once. The CDR3: CSVDDVTEAFF. The CDR3 DNA reads TGCAGCGTTGACGACGTGACTGAAGCTTTCTTT. The V and J genes are TRBV29-1 and TRBJ1-1; D is unclear. Germline V gene lookup returns CDR1 SQVTM and CDR2 ANQGSEA. The CDR3 consists of 11 residues. The V gene lost 3 bases and the J gene lost 5 bases, with 7 bases spanning the gap. The entire variable domain, with the rest obtained from reference TRBV29-1 and TRBJ1-1, is as follows: SAVISQKPSRDICQRGTSLTIQCQVDSQVTMMFWYRQQPGQSLTLIATANQGSEATYESGFVIDKFPISRPNLTFSTLTVSNMSPEDSSIYLCSVDDVTEAFFGQGTRLTVV.

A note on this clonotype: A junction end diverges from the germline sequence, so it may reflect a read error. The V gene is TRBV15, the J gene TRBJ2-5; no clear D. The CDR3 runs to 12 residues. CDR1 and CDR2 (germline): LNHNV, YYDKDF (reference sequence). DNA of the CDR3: TGTGCCACCAGCAGAGATGGGGTAGTCTTGAACTTC. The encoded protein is CATSRDGVVLNF.

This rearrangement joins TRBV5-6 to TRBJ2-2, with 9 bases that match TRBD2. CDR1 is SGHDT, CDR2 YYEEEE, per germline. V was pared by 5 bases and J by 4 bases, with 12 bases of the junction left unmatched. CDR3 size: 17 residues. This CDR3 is CASSTMAGGPGTGELFF. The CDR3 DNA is TGTGCCAGCAGTACCATGGCGGGGGGGCCGGGCACCGGGGAGCTGTTTTTT. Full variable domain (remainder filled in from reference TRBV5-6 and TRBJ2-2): DAGVTQSPTHLIKTRGQQVTLRCSPKSGHDTVSWYQQALGQGPQFIFQYYEEEERQRGNFPDRFSGHQFPNYSSELNVNALLLGDSALYLCASSTMAGGPGTGELFFGEGSRLTVL.

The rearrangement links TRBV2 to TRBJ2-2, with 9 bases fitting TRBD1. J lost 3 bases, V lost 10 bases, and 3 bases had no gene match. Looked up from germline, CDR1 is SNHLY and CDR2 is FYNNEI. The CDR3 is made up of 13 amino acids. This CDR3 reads CATTGGYTGELFF. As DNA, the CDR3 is TGTGCCACCACAGGGGGCTACACCGGGGAGCTGTTTTTT. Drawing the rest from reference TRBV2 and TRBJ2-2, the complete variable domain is EPEVTQTPSHQVTQMGQEVILRCVPISNHLYFYWYRQILGQKVEFLVSFYNNEISEKSEIFDDQFSVERPDGSNFTLKIRSTKLEDSAMYFCATTGGYTGELFFGEGSRLTVL.

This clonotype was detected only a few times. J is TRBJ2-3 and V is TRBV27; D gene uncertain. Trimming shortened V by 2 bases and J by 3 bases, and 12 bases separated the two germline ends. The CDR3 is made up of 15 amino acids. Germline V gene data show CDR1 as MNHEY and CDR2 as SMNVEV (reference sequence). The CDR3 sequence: CASSLIRAETDTQYF. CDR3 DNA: TGTGCCAGCAGTTTAATCCGGGCCGAAACAGATACGCAGTATTTT.

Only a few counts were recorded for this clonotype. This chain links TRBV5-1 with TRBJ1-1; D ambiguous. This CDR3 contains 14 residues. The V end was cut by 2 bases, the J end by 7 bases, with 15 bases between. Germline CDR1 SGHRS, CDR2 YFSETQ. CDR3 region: CASSFRIESHEAFF. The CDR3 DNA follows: TGCGCCAGCAGCTTCCGGATTGAATCACATGAAGCTTTCTTT.

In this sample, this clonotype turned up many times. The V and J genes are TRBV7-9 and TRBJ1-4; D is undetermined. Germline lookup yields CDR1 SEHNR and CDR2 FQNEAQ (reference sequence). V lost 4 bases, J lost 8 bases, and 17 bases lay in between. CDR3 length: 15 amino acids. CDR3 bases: TGTGCCAGCAGCTCAACTAACCGGGGAGACGAAAAACTGTTTTTT. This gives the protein CASSSTNRGDEKLFF.

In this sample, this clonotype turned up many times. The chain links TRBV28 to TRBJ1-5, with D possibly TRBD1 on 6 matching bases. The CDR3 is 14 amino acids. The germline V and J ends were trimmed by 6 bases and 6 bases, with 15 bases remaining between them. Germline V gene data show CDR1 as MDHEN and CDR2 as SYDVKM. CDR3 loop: CASSPNRAGQPQHF. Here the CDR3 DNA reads TGTGCCAGCAGCCCCAACAGGGCAGGTCAGCCCCAGCATTTT.

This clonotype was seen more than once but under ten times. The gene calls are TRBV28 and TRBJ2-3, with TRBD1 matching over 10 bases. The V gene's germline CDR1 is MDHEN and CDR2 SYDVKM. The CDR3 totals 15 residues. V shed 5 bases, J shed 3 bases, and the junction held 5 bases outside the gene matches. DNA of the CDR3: TGTGCCAGCAGTCGGGACAGGGGAGCGACAGATACGCAGTATTTT. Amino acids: CASSRDRGATDTQYF.

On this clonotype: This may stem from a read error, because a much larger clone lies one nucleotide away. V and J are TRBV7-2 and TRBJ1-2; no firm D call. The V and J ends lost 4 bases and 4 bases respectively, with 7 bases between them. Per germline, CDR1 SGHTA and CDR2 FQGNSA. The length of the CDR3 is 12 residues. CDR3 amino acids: CASSSWIYGYTF. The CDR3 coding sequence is TGTGCCAGCAGCTCGTGGATCTATGGCTACACCTTC.

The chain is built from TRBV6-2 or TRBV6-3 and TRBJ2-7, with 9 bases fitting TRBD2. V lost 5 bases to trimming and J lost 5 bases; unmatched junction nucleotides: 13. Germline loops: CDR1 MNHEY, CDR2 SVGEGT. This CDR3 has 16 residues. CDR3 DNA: TGTGCCAGCAGTCCAGCGGGGGGACCGGACTCGGACGAGCAGTACGTC. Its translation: CASSPAGGPDSDEQYV.

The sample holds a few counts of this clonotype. CDR3 coding DNA: TGCAGTGCGGGACAGCGTCACTCTGGAAACACCATATATTTT. Encoded protein: CSAGQRHSGNTIYF. The genes are TRBV20-1 and TRBJ1-3, with 7 bases lining up with TRBD1. This CDR3 region has 14 residues. Germline V CDR1 and CDR2: DFQATT, SNEGSKA (reference sequence). J gave up 0 bases and V 6 bases, and 5 bases lay outside the gene matches.

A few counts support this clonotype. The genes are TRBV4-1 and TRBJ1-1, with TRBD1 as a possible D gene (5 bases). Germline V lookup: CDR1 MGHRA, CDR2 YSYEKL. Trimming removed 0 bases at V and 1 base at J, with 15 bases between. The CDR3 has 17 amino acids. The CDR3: CASSQEPPEGTNTEAFF. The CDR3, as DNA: TGCGCCAGCAGCCAAGAGCCCCCCGAAGGGACGAACACTGAAGCTTTCTTT.

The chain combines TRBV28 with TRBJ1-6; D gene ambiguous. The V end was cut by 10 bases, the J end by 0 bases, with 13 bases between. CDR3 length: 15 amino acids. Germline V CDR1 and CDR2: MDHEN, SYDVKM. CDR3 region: CATQFRSSYNSPLHF. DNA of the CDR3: TGTGCCACCCAGTTTCGGAGCTCCTATAATTCACCCCTCCACTTT.

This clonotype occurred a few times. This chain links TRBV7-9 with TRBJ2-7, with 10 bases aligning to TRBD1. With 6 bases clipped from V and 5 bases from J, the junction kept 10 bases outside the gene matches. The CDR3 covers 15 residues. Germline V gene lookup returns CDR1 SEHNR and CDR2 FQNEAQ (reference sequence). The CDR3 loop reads CASSSPGQGLDEQYF. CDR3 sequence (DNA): TGTGCCAGCAGTTCTCCGGGACAGGGGCTCGACGAGCAGTACTTC.

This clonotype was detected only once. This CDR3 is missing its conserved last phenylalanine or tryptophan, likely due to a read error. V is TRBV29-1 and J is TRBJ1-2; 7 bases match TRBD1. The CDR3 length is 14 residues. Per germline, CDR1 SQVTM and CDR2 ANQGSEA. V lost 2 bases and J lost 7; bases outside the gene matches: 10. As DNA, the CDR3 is TGCAGCGTTGAAAGGGACGAGGGGGCGAGTGGCTACACCTAC. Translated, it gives CSVERDEGASGYTY.

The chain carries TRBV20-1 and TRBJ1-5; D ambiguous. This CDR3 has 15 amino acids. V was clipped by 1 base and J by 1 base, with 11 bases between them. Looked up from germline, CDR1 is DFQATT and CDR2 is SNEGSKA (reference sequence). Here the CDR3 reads CSARVGSGSNQPQHF. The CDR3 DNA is TGCAGTGCTAGAGTTGGGTCGGGGAGCAATCAGCCCCAGCATTTT.

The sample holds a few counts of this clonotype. The CDR3 region has the DNA TGTGCCAGCAGTGCGGTGGGAAGCGTGAACATTCAGTACTTC. The encoded protein is CASSAVGSVNIQYF. V gene TRBV12-3 or TRBV12-4 combines with J gene TRBJ2-4; no firm D call. V lost 5 bases to trimming and J lost 7 bases, with 15 bases between them. CDR3 length: 14 residues.

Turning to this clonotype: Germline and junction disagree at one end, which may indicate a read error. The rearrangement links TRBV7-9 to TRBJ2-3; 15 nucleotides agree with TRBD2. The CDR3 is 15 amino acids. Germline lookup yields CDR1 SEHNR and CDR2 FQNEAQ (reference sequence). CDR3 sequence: CASSGLAGGQDMQYF. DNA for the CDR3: TGTGCCAGCAGTGGACTAGCGGGGGGGCAAGATATGCAGTATTTT.

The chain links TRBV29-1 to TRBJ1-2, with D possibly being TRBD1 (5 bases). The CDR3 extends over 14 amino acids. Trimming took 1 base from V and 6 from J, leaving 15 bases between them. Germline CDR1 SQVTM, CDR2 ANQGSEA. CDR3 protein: CSVEGGSWSDGYTF. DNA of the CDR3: TGCAGCGTTGAAGGGGGGTCGTGGAGCGATGGCTACACCTTC.

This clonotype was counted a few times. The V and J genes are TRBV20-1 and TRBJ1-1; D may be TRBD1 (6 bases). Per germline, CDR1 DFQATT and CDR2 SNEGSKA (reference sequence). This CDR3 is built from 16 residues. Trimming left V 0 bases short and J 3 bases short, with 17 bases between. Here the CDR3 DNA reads TGCAGTGCTAGAGATGGGGCAGGGGCGAGATACACTGAAGCTTTCTTT. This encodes CSARDGAGARYTEAFF.

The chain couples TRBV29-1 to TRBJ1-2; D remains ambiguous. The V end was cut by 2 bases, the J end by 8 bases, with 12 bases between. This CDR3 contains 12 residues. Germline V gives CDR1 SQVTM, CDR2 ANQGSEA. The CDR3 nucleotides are TGCAGCGTTGAACCGGGTGATCGAGGCTACACCTTC. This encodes CSVEPGDRGYTF.

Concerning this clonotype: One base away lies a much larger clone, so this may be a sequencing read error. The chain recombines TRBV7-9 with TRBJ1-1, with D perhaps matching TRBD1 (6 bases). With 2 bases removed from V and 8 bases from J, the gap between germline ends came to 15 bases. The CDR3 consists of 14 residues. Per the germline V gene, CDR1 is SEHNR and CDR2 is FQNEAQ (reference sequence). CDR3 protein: CASSLIGTSTEAFF. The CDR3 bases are TGTGCCAGCAGCTTAATTGGGACATCGACGGAAGCTTTCTTT. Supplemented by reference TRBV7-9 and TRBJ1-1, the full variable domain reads DTGVSQNPRHKITKRGQNVTFRCDPISEHNRLYWYRQTLGQGPEFLTYFQNEAQLEKSRLLSDRFSAERPKGSFSTLEIQRTEQGDSAMYLCASSLIGTSTEAFFGQGTRLTVV.

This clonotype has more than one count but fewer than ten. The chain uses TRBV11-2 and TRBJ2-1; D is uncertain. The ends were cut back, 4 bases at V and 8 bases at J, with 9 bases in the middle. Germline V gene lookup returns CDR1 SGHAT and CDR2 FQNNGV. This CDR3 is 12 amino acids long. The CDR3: CASSSRMDEQFF. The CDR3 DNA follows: TGTGCCAGCAGCTCCAGGATGGATGAGCAGTTCTTC.

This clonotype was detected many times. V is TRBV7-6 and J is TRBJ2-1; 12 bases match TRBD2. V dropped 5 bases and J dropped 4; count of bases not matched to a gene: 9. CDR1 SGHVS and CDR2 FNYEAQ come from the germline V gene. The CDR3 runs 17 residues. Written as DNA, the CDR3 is TGTGCCAGCAGCGATGGACTAGCGGGGACACTGTACAATGAGCAGTTCTTC. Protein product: CASSDGLAGTLYNEQFF. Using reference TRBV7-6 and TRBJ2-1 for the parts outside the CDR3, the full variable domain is GAGVSQSPRYKVTKRGQDVALRCDPISGHVSLYWYRQALGQGPEFLTYFNYEAQQDKSGLPNDRFSAERPEGSISTLTIQRTEQRDSAMYRCASSDGLAGTLYNEQFFGPGTRLTVL.